The 25 T cell receptor beta chains below were found in one sample sequenced in a study of metastatic and nonmetastatic thyroid tumors. TCRdb re-processed the PCR reads through MiXCR. The table lists some 30,000 clones, approximately 10% of them singletons. Prior to thyroid surgery, none of the patients had received any treatment. The sequenced sample was blood. Receptors originate from a female donor with papillary thyroid cancer or a benign thyroid nodule (not recorded which). Some clones in this sample may be carry-over from other donors' samples.

This clone was picked up many times. This chain joins TRBV6-2 or TRBV6-3 and TRBJ1-1, with D possibly TRBD1 on 5 matching bases. Germline V CDR1 and CDR2: MNHEY, SVGEGT. The CDR3 contains 16 residues. V was pared by 7 bases and J by 1 base, with 19 bases between. The CDR3 DNA reads TGTGCCAGCACTCTTTATGGGGGACGGGGGAACACTGAAGCTTTCTTT. This encodes CASTLYGGRGNTEAFF.

This clone was picked up many times. The chain has TRBV10-3 and TRBJ2-7, with D possibly TRBD1 on 5 matching bases. From germline, CDR1 is ENHRY and CDR2 SYGVKD. Deletions cut 6 bases from V and 0 bases from J, with 12 bases between. This CDR3 is 14 amino acids long. CDR3 DNA sequence: TGTGCCATCAGCATCGAACAGGTCTCCTACGAGCAGTACTTC. It encodes CAISIEQVSYEQYF.

This clone was seen many times. The chain is built from TRBV15 and TRBJ2-2; 8 bases are shared with TRBD2. Unmatched junction bases numbered 13, after V lost 0 bases and J lost 7 bases. The CDR3 consists of 18 residues. Germline V CDR1 and CDR2: LNHNV, YYDKDF (reference sequence). This chain's CDR3 is CATSRDQYTTGGIGELFF. The CDR3 nucleotides read TGTGCCACCAGCAGAGACCAGTACACAACGGGAGGGATCGGGGAGCTGTTTTTT.

This clone appeared many times. This chain joins TRBV29-1 and TRBJ2-1; D might be TRBD2 (7 bases). Trimming pared 4 bases from V and 6 bases from J, leaving 10 bases between. The CDR3 totals 12 residues. The germline gives CDR1 SQVTM, CDR2 ANQGSEA. CDR3 in amino acids: CSVGGGSNEQFF. The CDR3 DNA follows: TGCAGCGTTGGCGGGGGCAGCAATGAGCAGTTCTTC.

This clone was seen ten or more times. The genes are TRBV19 and TRBJ2-7; D is perhaps TRBD2 (5 bases). This CDR3 has 15 residues. V lost 3 bases to trimming and J lost 4 bases, with 16 bases between them. Germline CDR1 and CDR2: LNHDA and SQIVND (reference sequence). The CDR3 nucleotides are TGTGCCAGTAGTATCTCTAAAGGAGGTTCTTACGAGCAGTACTTC. This gives the protein CASSISKGGSYEQYF.

This clone was detected ten times or more. The genes are TRBV10-3 and TRBJ2-1, with a possible D match to TRBD1 (6 bases). The V end lost 6 bases, the J end lost 0 bases, and 9 bases lay between the germline ends. Per germline, CDR1 ENHRY and CDR2 SYGVKD. CDR3 length: 14 amino acids. This chain's CDR3 is CAIRDRDSYNEQFF. DNA for the CDR3: TGTGCCATCAGGGACAGAGACTCCTACAATGAGCAGTTCTTC.

This chain connects TRBV30 to TRBJ1-1, with D possibly matching TRBD1 (6 bases). Germline assignment: CDR1 GTSNPN and CDR2 SVGIG (reference sequence). V dropped 5 bases and J dropped 4 bases, with 17 bases sitting between them. The CDR3 extends over 14 amino acids. Here the CDR3 DNA reads TGTGCCTGGGGTAACAGGGCTTTAGGCACTGAAGCTTTCTTT. Amino acids: CAWGNRALGTEAFF.

The chain carries TRBV7-2 and TRBJ2-1; 9 bases are shared with TRBD2. Germline V gene data show CDR1 as SGHTA and CDR2 as FQGNSA. The CDR3 totals 16 residues. V shed 4 bases, J shed 7 bases, and the junction held 11 bases outside the gene matches. Here the CDR3 reads CASSSRTSEVHNEQFF. In nucleotides, the CDR3 is TGTGCCAGCAGCTCGCGGACTAGCGAAGTACATAATGAGCAGTTCTTC.

With regard to this clone: This could be a read error, since a much larger clone is one nucleotide away. The sample holds other DNA sequences that translate to the same CDR3. This chain uses TRBV20-1 with TRBJ2-5, with a possible D match to TRBD2 (5 bases). This CDR3 contains 13 residues. Germline CDR1 and CDR2: DFQATT and SNEGSKA (reference sequence). This CDR3 is CSARWGSAETQYF. The CDR3, as DNA: TGCAGCGCTAGATGGGGTAGCGCAGAGACCCAGTACTTC.

This clone was recorded at least ten times. The rearrangement joins TRBV20-1 to TRBJ1-2; no clear D gene. Germline CDR1 DFQATT, CDR2 SNEGSKA (reference sequence). Trimming stripped 2 bases from V and 7 bases from J, with 8 bases between. The CDR3 spans 11 residues. The CDR3 DNA is TGCAGTGCTAGATTCCCTGCTGGCTACACCTTC. Protein sequence: CSARFPAGYTF.

This clone came up many times. The V gene is TRBV6-2 or TRBV6-3, the J gene TRBJ1-4; perhaps TRBD1 as D (5 bases). This CDR3 spans 17 amino acids. Germline V lookup: CDR1 MNHEY, CDR2 SVGEGT. Between the trimmed V and J ends, which lost 7 bases and 0 bases, there was a span of 18 bases. The chain's CDR3 is CASTDGGVGATNEKLFF. The CDR3 DNA sequence: TGTGCCAGCACCGACGGGGGGGTCGGGGCAACTAATGAAAAACTGTTTTTT.

This clone occurred many times. The gene calls are TRBV3-1 and TRBJ2-2; D not resolved. Germline V CDR1 and CDR2: LGHDT, YNNKEL (reference sequence). This CDR3 has 18 amino acids. The ends were cut back, 1 base at V and 5 bases at J, with 20 bases in the middle. The CDR3 DNA follows: TGTGCCAGCAGCCAAGCCAGGTTCACACCCGGTAAGACCGGGGAGCTGTTTTTT. This sequence encodes CASSQARFTPGKTGELFF.

This clone was picked up many times. This rearrangement joins TRBV7-3 to TRBJ1-1; D not resolved. Germline CDR1 reads SGHTA; CDR2 reads FQGTGA. CDR3 size: 14 residues. V lost 3 bases and J lost 1, with 9 bases in between. The CDR3 bases are TGTGCCAGCAGCTTCGAAGGCGGGAACACTGAAGCTTTCTTT. As protein: CASSFEGGNTEAFF.

This clone was seen many times. This chain connects TRBV6-1 to TRBJ1-2; D not certain. Trimming took off 7 bases at V and 4 bases at J, with 19 bases between the two ends. The CDR3 covers 15 residues. Germline V lookup: CDR1 MNHNS, CDR2 SASEGT. The CDR3 reads CASITPQGGSYGYTF. The DNA of the CDR3 is TGTGCCAGCATCACACCCCAAGGAGGGAGCTATGGCTACACCTTC.

A few counts support this clone. The chain recombines TRBV24-1 with TRBJ2-2, with D uncertain. The germline CDR1 and CDR2 sequences are KGHDR and SFDVKD. Trimming removed 0 bases at V and 6 bases at J, with 1 base between. The CDR3 has 12 residues. CDR3 coding DNA: TGTGCCACCAGTGATTTGCCCGGGGAGCTGTTTTTT. Residues: CATSDLPGELFF.

The table lists this clone with many counts. The genes are TRBV9 and TRBJ2-1; 13 bases align to TRBD2. V dropped 3 bases and J dropped 9; count of bases not matched to a gene: 9. This CDR3 is 16 amino acids long. The germline gives CDR1 SGDLS, CDR2 YYNGEE. CDR3 in DNA: TGTGCCAGCAGCGACATAGGACTAGCGGGAGAAGGTGAGCAGTTCTTC. This translates into CASSDIGLAGEGEQFF. The full variable domain, its missing parts supplied by reference TRBV9 and TRBJ2-1, is DSGVTQTPKHLITATGQRVTLRCSPRSGDLSVYWYQQSLDQGLQFLIQYYNGEERAKGNILERFSAQQFPDLHSELNLSSLELGDSALYFCASSDIGLAGEGEQFFGPGTRLTVL.

This clone was recorded many times. For the CDR3, the DNA is TGCGCCAGCAGCGCAAGAAGGACAGGGTCTGTCTACGAGCAGTACTTC. Residues: CASSARRTGSVYEQYF. J is TRBJ2-7 and V is TRBV5-1; 8 nucleotides line up with TRBD1. The CDR3 contains 16 residues. The germline gives CDR1 SGHRS, CDR2 YFSETQ. V gave up 4 bases and J gave up 3 bases; unmatched junction bases: 12.

Remarks on this clone: Its ends do not fully match the called genes, so a read error is possible. The rearrangement links TRBV5-1 to TRBJ2-5; possibly TRBD2 for D (7 bases). The V gene's germline CDR1 is SGHRS and CDR2 YFSETQ. CDR3 length: 16 residues. CDR3 loop: CAGSMREILRGDTQYF. DNA of the CDR3: TGCGCCGGCAGCATGCGGGAGATTTTGAGGGGGGATACCCAGTACTTC.

The chain employs TRBV5-1 and TRBJ2-7; 7 bases fit TRBD1. V shed 4 bases, J shed 5 bases, and the junction held 9 bases outside the gene matches. The germline V gene has CDR1 SGHRS and CDR2 YFSETQ. The CDR3 is 14 amino acids. The DNA of the CDR3 is TGCGCCAGCAGCCCAAACTTGCAGGGGGACGAGCAGTACTTC. It is translated as CASSPNLQGDEQYF.

This clone was seen many times. The chain is built from TRBV9 and TRBJ1-2; D is unresolved. Looked up from germline, CDR1 is SGDLS and CDR2 is YYNGEE. V was clipped by 0 bases and J by 5 bases, with 5 bases between them. The CDR3 is made up of 12 amino acids. CDR3 sequence reads: CASSVGPYGYTF. The CDR3 coding sequence is TGTGCCAGCAGCGTAGGGCCGTATGGCTACACCTTC. The full variable domain, rest sourced from reference TRBV9 and TRBJ1-2, is DSGVTQTPKHLITATGQRVTLRCSPRSGDLSVYWYQQSLDQGLQFLIQYYNGEERAKGNILERFSAQQFPDLHSELNLSSLELGDSALYFCASSVGPYGYTFGSGTRLTVV.

The table lists this clone with many counts. The genes are TRBV18 and TRBJ2-1; a possible D gene is TRBD1 (6 bases). The length of the CDR3 is 16 residues. V lost 0 bases to trimming and J lost 4 bases, with 13 bases between them. Germline V lookup: CDR1 KGHSH, CDR2 LQKENI. The CDR3 sequence is CASSPPNREGYNEQFF. The CDR3 nucleotides are TGTGCCAGCTCACCACCAAACAGGGAAGGATACAATGAGCAGTTCTTC.

The table lists this clone with many counts. This chain links TRBV5-1 with TRBJ2-7, with 9 positions matching TRBD1. The CDR3 extends over 15 amino acids. CDR1 SGHRS and CDR2 YFSETQ come from the germline V gene. After removal of 0 bases from V and 4 bases from J, the junction contained 5 bases not matched to a gene. CDR3 in DNA: TGCGCCAGCAGCTTGGGGACAGGGGAGGCATACGAGCAGTACTTC. Its protein is CASSLGTGEAYEQYF.

This clone appeared many times. V gene TRBV19 combines with J gene TRBJ2-7, with D possibly being TRBD2 (5 bases). Between the trimmed V and J ends, which lost 3 bases and 0 bases, there was a span of 18 bases. This CDR3 comprises 17 residues. CDR1 is LNHDA and CDR2 is SQIVND in the germline V gene (reference sequence). The CDR3 sequence is CASSIGVSRAFSYEQYF. Written as DNA, the CDR3 is TGTGCCAGTAGTATCGGGGTATCGAGGGCTTTCTCCTACGAGCAGTACTTC.

This clone has a count of ten or more. The chain recombines TRBV3-1 with TRBJ2-1, with TRBD2 matching over 7 bases. Germline V gene sequence: CDR1 LGHDT, CDR2 YNNKEL (reference sequence). V was pared by 2 bases and J by 3 bases, with 7 bases of the junction left unmatched. CDR3 length equals 16 residues. CDR3 DNA: TGTGCCAGCAGCCAAACCAGCGGGAATCTCTACAATGAGCAGTTCTTC. It is translated as CASSQTSGNLYNEQFF.

Many counts were recorded for this clone. V gene TRBV6-5 combines with J gene TRBJ2-5, with unresolved D. The CDR3 contains 15 residues. V was cut by 0 bases and J by 5 bases, with 13 bases left in between. The germline gives CDR1 MNHEY, CDR2 SVGAGI. CDR3 bases: TGTGCCAGCAGTTACTCGAACGGGCCTGGGGAGACCCAGTACTTC. Encoded protein: CASSYSNGPGETQYF.